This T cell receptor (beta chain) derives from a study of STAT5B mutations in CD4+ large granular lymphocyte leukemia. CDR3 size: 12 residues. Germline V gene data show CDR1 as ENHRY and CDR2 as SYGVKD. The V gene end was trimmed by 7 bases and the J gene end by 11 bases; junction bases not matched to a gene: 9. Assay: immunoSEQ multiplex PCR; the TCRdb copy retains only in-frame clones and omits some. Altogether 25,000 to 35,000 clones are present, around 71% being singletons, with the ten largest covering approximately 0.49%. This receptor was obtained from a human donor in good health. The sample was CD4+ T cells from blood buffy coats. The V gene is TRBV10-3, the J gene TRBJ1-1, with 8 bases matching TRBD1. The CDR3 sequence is CAITYQGARAFF. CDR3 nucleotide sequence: TGTGCCATCACCTACCAGGGGGCGAGGGCTTTCTTT.